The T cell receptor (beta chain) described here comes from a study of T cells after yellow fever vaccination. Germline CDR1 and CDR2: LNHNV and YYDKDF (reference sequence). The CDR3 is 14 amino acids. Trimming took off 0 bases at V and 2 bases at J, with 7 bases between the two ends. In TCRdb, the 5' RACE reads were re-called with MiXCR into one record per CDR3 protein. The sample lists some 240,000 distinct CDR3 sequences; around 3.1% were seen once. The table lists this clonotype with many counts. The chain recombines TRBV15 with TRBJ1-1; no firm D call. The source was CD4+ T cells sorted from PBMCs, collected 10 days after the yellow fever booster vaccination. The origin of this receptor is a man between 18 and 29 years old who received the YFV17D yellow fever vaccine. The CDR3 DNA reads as TGTGCCACCAGCAGAGATGCCAGCAACACTGAAGCTTTCTTT. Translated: CATSRDASNTEAFF.